These 16 T cell receptor beta chains were sequenced from one sample in a study of blood T cell repertoires in COVID-19. Profiled with immunoSEQ multiplex PCR; TCRdb holds only in-frame clones, not every one. This table holds about 140,000 clones, around three quarters found once. The material sequenced was peripheral blood. The source is an elderly man with acute or convalescent COVID-19.

The chain is built from TRBV25-1 and TRBJ2-3; D unclear. Trimming left V 0 bases short and J 1 base short, with 5 bases between. The CDR3 sequence is 14 residues long. Germline CDR1 MGHDK, CDR2 SYGVNS. CDR3 residues: CASSEYTGTDTQYF. The CDR3 bases are TGTGCCAGCAGTGAATATACGGGCACAGATACGCAGTATTTT.

V and J are TRBV2 and TRBJ2-2; D remains unclear. CDR1 is SNHLY, CDR2 FYNNEI, per germline. The CDR3 covers 14 residues. V was cut by 8 bases and J by 0 bases, with 10 bases left in between. CDR3 sequence reads: CASLREANTGELFF. The CDR3 nucleotides read TGTGCCAGCCTGAGAGAGGCGAACACCGGGGAGCTGTTTTTT.

The chain links TRBV27 to TRBJ2-5; tentatively, D is TRBD2 (5 bases). CDR1 MNHEY and CDR2 SMNVEV come from the germline V gene (reference sequence). V lost 1 base, J lost 5 bases, and 11 bases lay in between. The CDR3 covers 14 residues. CDR3 in amino acids: CASSLYPSLETQYF. The CDR3 DNA reads TGTGCCAGCAGTTTATACCCTAGCCTTGAGACCCAGTACTTC.

CDR3: CASSNRDRAEKLFF. CDR3 coding DNA: TGTGCCAGCAGCAACCGGGACAGGGCTGAAAAACTGTTTTTT. The chain carries TRBV7-2 and TRBJ1-4; TRBD1 matches at 9 bases. The CDR3 has 14 amino acids. The V gene's germline CDR1 is SGHTA and CDR2 FQGNSA. V trimming: 5 bases; J trimming: 7 bases; junction bases outside the gene matches: 5.

This clone was seen a handful of times. The chain has TRBV5-1 and TRBJ2-5; 10 bases map to TRBD2. The germline V gene has CDR1 SGHRS and CDR2 YFSETQ. V gave up 0 bases and J gave up 5 bases; unmatched junction bases: 7. This CDR3 contains 16 residues. The CDR3 reads CASSLGLAGVGETQYF. DNA of the CDR3: TGCGCCAGCAGCTTGGGGCTAGCGGGGGTCGGGGAGACCCAGTACTTC. The complete variable domain, with remaining parts taken from reference TRBV5-1 and TRBJ2-5, reads KAGVTQTPRYLIKTRGQQVTLSCSPISGHRSVSWYQQTPGQGLQFLFEYFSETQRNKGNFPGRFSGRQFSNSRSEMNVSTLELGDSALYLCASSLGLAGVGETQYFGPGTRLLVL.

J is TRBJ2-1 and V is TRBV7-9; maybe TRBD2 (6 bases). The CDR3 is 14 residues long. V was trimmed by 5 bases and J by 10 bases, leaving 18 bases between them. Germline-derived CDR1 and CDR2 are SEHNR and FQNEAQ (reference sequence). CDR3 nucleotides: TGTGCCAGCAGCGCCCCGGGGCTAGCGACCGAGCAGTTCTTC. This gives the protein CASSAPGLATEQFF.

The chain has TRBV5-4 and TRBJ1-6, with 7 nucleotides matching TRBD1. Germline CDR1 SGHNT, CDR2 YYREEE (reference sequence). CDR3 size: 15 residues. With V trimmed by 0 bases and J by 9 bases, 6 bases remained unmatched. The CDR3 bases are TGTGCCAGCAGCTTGGAGGGGACAGCGATTTCACCCCTCCACTTT. Translating it yields CASSLEGTAISPLHF.

This chain links TRBV29-1 with TRBJ1-5, with a tentative D call TRBD1 (6 bases). Trimming cost V 6 bases and J 0 bases, with 9 bases left between them. The germline CDR1 and CDR2 sequences are SQVTM and ANQGSEA. The CDR3 spans 13 residues. The chain's CDR3 is CSVRTDSNQPQHF. The CDR3 coding sequence is TGCAGCGTGCGGACAGATAGCAATCAGCCCCAGCATTTT.

J is TRBJ1-1 and V is TRBV5-1, with TRBD1 matching 9 bases. After removal of 4 bases from V and 5 bases from J, the junction contained 15 bases not matched to a gene. This CDR3 is 17 amino acids long. Germline V lookup: CDR1 SGHRS, CDR2 YFSETQ. In DNA, the CDR3 is TGCGCCAGCAGCCCTAGATCGAGGACAGGGGCGAAGACTGAAGCTTTCTTT. Translating gives CASSPRSRTGAKTEAFF.

J is TRBJ1-5 and V is TRBV2; D unresolved. The CDR3 sequence is 13 residues long. Looked up from germline, CDR1 is SNHLY and CDR2 is FYNNEI. Trimming stripped 6 bases from V and 4 bases from J, with 10 bases between. CDR3 DNA sequence: TGTGCCAGCAGCGTGAGGCAAAATCAGCCCCAGCATTTT. It translates to CASSVRQNQPQHF. The whole variable domain, remainder taken from reference TRBV2 and TRBJ1-5, is EPEVTQTPSHQVTQMGQEVILRCVPISNHLYFYWYRQILGQKVEFLVSFYNNEISEKSEIFDDQFSVERPDGSNFTLKIRSTKLEDSAMYFCASSVRQNQPQHFGDGTRLSIL.

Worth noting for this clone: Because the CDR3's place on the DNA is in doubt, the DNA is left out and the CDR3 is given as listed by TCRdb. The chain is built from TRBV5-6 and TRBJ1-1. Ends included, the CDR3 has 11 residues. CDR1 and CDR2 (germline): SGHDT, YYEEEE. This CDR3 reads CASSFGRGTFF.

The rearrangement links TRBV6-5 to TRBJ1-6, with unresolved D. CDR1 and CDR2 (germline): MNHEY, SVGAGI. V dropped 2 bases and J dropped 10 bases, with 6 bases sitting between them. The CDR3 consists of 12 residues. CDR3 DNA sequence: TGTGCCAGCAGTTACGGGCGATCACCCCTCCACTTT. Its translation is CASSYGRSPLHF.

As DNA, the CDR3 is TGTGCCAGCAGTGAAGGAAACAGGGGGGGAGAGACCCAGTACTTC. Residues: CASSEGNRGGETQYF. The chain links TRBV2 to TRBJ2-5; TRBD1 might be the D (8 bases). The CDR3 totals 15 residues. CDR1 is SNHLY, CDR2 FYNNEI, per germline. The ends were cut back, 1 base at V and 4 bases at J, with 13 bases in the middle.

The gene calls are TRBV11-2 and TRBJ2-6, with 7 bases lining up with TRBD1. CDR3 length: 17 amino acids. V dropped 4 bases and J dropped 1; count of bases not matched to a gene: 7. Germline V gene lookup returns CDR1 SGHAT and CDR2 FQNNGV. The CDR3 sequence is CASSSDRVVSGANVLTF. The CDR3, as DNA: TGTGCCAGCAGCTCCGACAGGGTCGTATCTGGGGCCAACGTCCTGACTTTC. The full variable domain, with the rest looked up from reference TRBV11-2 and TRBJ2-6, is EAGVAQSPRYKIIEKRQSVAFWCNPISGHATLYWYQQILGQGPKLLIQFQNNGVVDDSQLPKDRFSAERLKGVDSTLKIQPAKLEDSAVYLCASSSDRVVSGANVLTFGAGSRLTVL.

The chain has TRBV9 and TRBJ1-5; D is ambiguous. This CDR3 comprises 15 residues. CDR1 is SGDLS and CDR2 is YYNGEE in the germline V gene. Trimming took 0 bases from V and 0 from J, leaving 7 bases between them. The CDR3: CASSVGGHSNQPQHF. CDR3 bases: TGTGCCAGCAGCGTAGGAGGGCATAGCAATCAGCCCCAGCATTTT.

This clone occurred a few times. The chain carries TRBV5-1 and TRBJ2-2; 8 bases align to TRBD2. With V trimmed by 0 bases and J by 4 bases, 5 bases remained unmatched. Germline V CDR1 and CDR2: SGHRS, YFSETQ. The CDR3 extends over 16 amino acids. CDR3 DNA sequence: TGCGCCAGCAGCTTGGCCAGGAGCGGGGGCACCGGGGAGCTGTTTTTT. Its translation: CASSLARSGGTGELFF. The variable domain in full, completed from reference TRBV5-1 and TRBJ2-2, reads KAGVTQTPRYLIKTRGQQVTLSCSPISGHRSVSWYQQTPGQGLQFLFEYFSETQRNKGNFPGRFSGRQFSNSRSEMNVSTLELGDSALYLCASSLARSGGTGELFFGEGSRLTVL.